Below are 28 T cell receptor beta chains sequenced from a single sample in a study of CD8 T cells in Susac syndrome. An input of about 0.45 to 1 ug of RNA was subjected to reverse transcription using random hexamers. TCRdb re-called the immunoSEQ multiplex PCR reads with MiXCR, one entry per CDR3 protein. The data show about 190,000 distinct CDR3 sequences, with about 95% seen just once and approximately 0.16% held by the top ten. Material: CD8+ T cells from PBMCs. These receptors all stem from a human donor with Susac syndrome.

DNA for the CDR3: TGTGCCAGCAGCCCAGAGGGTCGTCTAGCGGGAGGCGAGCAGTACTTC. Amino acid sequence: CASSPEGRLAGGEQYF. The V call is TRBV9, the J call TRBJ2-7; 11 bases match TRBD2. V lost 4 bases, J lost 6 bases, and 12 bases stayed unmatched. The length of the CDR3 is 16 residues. Germline lookup yields CDR1 SGDLS and CDR2 YYNGEE.

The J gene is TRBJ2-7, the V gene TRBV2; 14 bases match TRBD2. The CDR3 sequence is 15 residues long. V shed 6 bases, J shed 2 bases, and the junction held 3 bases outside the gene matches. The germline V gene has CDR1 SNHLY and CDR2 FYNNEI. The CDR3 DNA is TGTGCCAGCAGGAGGACTAGCGGGGGGACCTACGAGCAGTACTTC. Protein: CASRRTSGGTYEQYF.

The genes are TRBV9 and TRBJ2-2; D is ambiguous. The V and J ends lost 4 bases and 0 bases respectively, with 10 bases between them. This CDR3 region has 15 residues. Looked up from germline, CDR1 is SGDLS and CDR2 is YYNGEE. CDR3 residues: CASSSSEANTGELFF. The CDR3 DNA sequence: TGTGCCAGCAGCTCCAGCGAAGCGAACACCGGGGAGCTGTTTTTT.

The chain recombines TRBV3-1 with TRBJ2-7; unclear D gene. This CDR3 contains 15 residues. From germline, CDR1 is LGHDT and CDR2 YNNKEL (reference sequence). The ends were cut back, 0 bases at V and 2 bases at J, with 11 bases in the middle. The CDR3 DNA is TGTGCCAGCAGCCAAGAATTCGGTAGTCCCTACGAGCAGTACTTC. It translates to CASSQEFGSPYEQYF.

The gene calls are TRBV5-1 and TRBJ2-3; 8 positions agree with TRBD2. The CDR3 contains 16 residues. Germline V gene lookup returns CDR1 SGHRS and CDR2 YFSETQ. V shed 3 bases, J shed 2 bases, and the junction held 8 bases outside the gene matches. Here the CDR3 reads CASSWSASGLTDTQYF. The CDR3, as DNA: TGCGCCAGCAGCTGGTCGGCTAGCGGGCTCACAGATACGCAGTATTTT.

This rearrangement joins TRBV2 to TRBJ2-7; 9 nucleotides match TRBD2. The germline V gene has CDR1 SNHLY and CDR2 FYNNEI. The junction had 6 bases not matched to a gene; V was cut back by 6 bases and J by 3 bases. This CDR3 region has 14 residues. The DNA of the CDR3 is TGTGCCAGCAGCGTTAGCGGGAGTGGCTACGAGCAGTACTTC. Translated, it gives CASSVSGSGYEQYF.

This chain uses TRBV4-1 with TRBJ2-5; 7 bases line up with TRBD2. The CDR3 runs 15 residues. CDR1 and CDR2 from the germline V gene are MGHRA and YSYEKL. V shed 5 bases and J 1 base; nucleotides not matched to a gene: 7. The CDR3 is CASSWAPGGQETQYF. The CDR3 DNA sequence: TGCGCCAGCAGCTGGGCCCCGGGGGGCCAAGAGACCCAGTACTTC.

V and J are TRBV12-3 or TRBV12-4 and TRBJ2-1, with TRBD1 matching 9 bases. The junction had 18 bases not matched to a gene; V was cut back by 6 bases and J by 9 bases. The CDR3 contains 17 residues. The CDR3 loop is CASSRPPRAGTGIEQFF. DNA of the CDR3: TGTGCCAGCAGCCGACCACCCCGTGCCGGGACAGGGATTGAGCAGTTCTTC.

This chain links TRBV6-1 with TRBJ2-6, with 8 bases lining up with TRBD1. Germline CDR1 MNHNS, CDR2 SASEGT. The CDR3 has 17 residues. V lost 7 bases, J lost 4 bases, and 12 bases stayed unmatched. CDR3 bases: TGTGCCAGCACCTCAGACAGGGGAGGACTCGGGGCCAACGTCCTGACTTTC. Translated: CASTSDRGGLGANVLTF.

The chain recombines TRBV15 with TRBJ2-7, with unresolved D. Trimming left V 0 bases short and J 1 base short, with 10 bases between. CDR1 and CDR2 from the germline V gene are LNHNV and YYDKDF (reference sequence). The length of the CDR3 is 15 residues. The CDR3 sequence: CATSRDLAGSYEQYF. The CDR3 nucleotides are TGTGCCACCAGCAGAGATCTCGCCGGGTCCTACGAGCAGTACTTC.

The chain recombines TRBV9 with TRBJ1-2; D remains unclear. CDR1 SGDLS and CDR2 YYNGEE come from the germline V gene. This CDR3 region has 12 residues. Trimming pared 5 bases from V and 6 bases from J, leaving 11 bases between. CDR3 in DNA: TGTGCCAGCAGTGTGGGCCCGAATGGCTACACCTTC. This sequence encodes CASSVGPNGYTF. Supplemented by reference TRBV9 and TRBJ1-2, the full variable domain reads DSGVTQTPKHLITATGQRVTLRCSPRSGDLSVYWYQQSLDQGLQFLIQYYNGEERAKGNILERFSAQQFPDLHSELNLSSLELGDSALYFCASSVGPNGYTFGSGTRLTVV.

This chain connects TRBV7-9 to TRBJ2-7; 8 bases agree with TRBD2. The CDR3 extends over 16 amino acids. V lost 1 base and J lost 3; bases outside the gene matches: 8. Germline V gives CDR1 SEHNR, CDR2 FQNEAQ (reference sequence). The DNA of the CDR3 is TGTGCCAGCAGCTTAGGGCAGTCGGGAGGGTACTACGAGCAGTACTTC. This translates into CASSLGQSGGYYEQYF.

The CDR3 loop reads CASSQIPETQYF. CDR3 coding DNA: TGTGCCAGCAGCCAAATTCCGGAGACCCAGTACTTC. The chain has TRBV7-6 and TRBJ2-5; no reliable D call. Germline lookup yields CDR1 SGHVS and CDR2 FNYEAQ. The CDR3 runs to 12 residues. Trimming cost V 5 bases and J 5 bases, with 9 bases left between them.

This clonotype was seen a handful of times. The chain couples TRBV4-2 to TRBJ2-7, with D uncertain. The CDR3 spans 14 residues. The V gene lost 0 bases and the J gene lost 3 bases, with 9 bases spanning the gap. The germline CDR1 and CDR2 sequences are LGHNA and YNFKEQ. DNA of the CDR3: TGTGCCAGCAGCCAAGAGACGGCTAGCTACGAGCAGTACTTC. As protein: CASSQETASYEQYF.

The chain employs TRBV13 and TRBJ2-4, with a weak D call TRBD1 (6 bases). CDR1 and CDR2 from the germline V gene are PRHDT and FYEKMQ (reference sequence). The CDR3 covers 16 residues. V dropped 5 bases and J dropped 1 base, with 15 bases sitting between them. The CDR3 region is CASSHNTGYAKNIQYF. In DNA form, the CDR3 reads TGTGCCAGCAGCCATAATACAGGGTATGCCAAAAACATTCAGTACTTC.

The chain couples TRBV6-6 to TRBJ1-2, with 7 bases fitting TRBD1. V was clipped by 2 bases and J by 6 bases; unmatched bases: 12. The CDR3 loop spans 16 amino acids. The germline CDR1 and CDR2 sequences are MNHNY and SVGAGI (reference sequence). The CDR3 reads CASSYLRGQTSDGYTF. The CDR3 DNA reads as TGTGCCAGCAGTTACCTAAGGGGACAGACTTCCGATGGCTACACCTTC.

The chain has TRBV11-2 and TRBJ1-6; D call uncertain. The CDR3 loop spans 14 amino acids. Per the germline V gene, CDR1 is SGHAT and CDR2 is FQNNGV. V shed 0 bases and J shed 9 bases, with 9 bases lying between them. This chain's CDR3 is CASSLDPRVSPLHF. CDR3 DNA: TGTGCCAGCAGCTTAGATCCCCGGGTTTCACCCCTCCACTTT.

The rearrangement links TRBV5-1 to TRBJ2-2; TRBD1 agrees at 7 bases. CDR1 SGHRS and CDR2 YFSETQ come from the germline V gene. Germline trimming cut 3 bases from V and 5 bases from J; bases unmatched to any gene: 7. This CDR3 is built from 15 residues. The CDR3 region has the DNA TGCGCCAGCAGCTCACCTGACAGGGCGACCGGGGAGCTGTTTTTT. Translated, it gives CASSSPDRATGELFF.

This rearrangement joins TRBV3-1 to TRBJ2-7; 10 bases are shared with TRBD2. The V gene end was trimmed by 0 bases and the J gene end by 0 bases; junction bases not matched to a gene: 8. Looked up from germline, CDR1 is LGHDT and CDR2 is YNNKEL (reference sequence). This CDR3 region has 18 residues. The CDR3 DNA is TGTGCCAGCAGCCAAGATCTATTAGCGGGAGGACTCTCCTACGAGCAGTACTTC. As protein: CASSQDLLAGGLSYEQYF.

The CDR3 DNA reads TGTGCCAGCAGCTTAGCGCTCGGGACAGGGATCGGTACTGCCGGGGAGCTGTTTTTT. Its protein product is CASSLALGTGIGTAGELFF. The V gene is TRBV7-6, the J gene TRBJ2-2; 9 bases align to TRBD1. The CDR3 runs to 19 residues. J lost 6 bases, V lost 0 bases, and 14 bases had no gene match. Germline V gene sequence: CDR1 SGHVS, CDR2 FNYEAQ. Full variable domain (rest looked up from reference TRBV7-6 and TRBJ2-2): GAGVSQSPRYKVTKRGQDVALRCDPISGHVSLYWYRQALGQGPEFLTYFNYEAQQDKSGLPNDRFSAERPEGSISTLTIQRTEQRDSAMYRCASSLALGTGIGTAGELFFGEGSRLTVL.

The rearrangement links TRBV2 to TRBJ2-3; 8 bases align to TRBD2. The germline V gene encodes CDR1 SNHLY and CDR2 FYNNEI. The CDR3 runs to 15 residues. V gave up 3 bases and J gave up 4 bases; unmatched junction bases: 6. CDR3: CASSDTGLAPDTQYF. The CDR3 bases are TGTGCCAGCAGTGACACCGGACTAGCCCCAGATACGCAGTATTTT.

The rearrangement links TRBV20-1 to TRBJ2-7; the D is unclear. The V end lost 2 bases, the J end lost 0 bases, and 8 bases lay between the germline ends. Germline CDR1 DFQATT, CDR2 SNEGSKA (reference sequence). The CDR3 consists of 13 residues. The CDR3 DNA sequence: TGCAGTGCTAGACGGCCAACCTCCTACGAGCAGTACTTC. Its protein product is CSARRPTSYEQYF.

The CDR3 DNA is TGCAGCGTTGAATTGGGCCTAGCGGGGGTTCCTACTAACGACAATGAGCAGTTCTTC. Its translation is CSVELGLAGVPTNDNEQFF. The chain employs TRBV29-1 and TRBJ2-1, with 10 bases fitting TRBD2. The V gene end was trimmed by 2 bases and the J gene end by 5 bases; junction bases not matched to a gene: 18. The CDR3 extends over 19 amino acids. Per germline, CDR1 SQVTM and CDR2 ANQGSEA.

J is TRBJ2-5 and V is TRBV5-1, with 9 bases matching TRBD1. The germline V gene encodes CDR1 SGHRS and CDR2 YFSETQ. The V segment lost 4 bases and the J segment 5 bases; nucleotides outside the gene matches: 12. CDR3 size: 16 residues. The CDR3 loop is CASSPGDRVGQETQYF. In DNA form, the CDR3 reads TGCGCCAGCAGCCCGGGGGACAGGGTGGGACAGGAGACCCAGTACTTC.

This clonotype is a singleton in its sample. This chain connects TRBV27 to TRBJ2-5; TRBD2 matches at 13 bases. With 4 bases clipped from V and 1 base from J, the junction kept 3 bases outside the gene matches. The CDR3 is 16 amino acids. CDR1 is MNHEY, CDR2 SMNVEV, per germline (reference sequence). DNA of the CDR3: TGTGCCAGCAGTTCGGGACTAGCGGGGAGCCAAGAGACCCAGTACTTC. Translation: CASSSGLAGSQETQYF.

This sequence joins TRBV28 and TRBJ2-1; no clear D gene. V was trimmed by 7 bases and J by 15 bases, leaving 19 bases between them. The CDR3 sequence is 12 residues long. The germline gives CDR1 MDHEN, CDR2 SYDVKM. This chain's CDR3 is CASTNHESRSFF. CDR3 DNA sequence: TGTGCCAGCACCAACCACGAGAGCAGGTCGTTCTTC.

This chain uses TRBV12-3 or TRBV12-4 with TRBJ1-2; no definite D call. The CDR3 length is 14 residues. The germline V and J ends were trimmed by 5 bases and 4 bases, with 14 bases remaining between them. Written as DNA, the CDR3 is TGTGCCAGCAGTCCACCGGGCCATCTCTATGGCTACACCTTC. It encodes CASSPPGHLYGYTF.

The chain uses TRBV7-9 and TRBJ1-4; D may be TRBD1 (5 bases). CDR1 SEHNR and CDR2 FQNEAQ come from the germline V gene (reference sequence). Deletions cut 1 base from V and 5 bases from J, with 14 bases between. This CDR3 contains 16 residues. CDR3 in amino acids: CASSLDVREKNEKLFF. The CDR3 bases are TGTGCCAGCAGCTTAGACGTCAGGGAAAAAAATGAAAAACTGTTTTTT.